One sample yielded the 24 T cell receptor beta chains listed below, sequenced in a study of T cell repertoires in ileal Crohn's disease. Data came from immunoSEQ multiplex PCR; TCRdb stores just in-frame clones and leaves some out. This table has tens of thousands of clones, about 88% appearing once. Time point here: neoterminal ileum biopsy at postoperative endoscopy, about 6 months after surgery. The sample comprised ileal tissue. The receptors originated from an adult with Crohn's disease.

V and J are TRBV7-9 and TRBJ1-1; D perhaps matches TRBD1 (5 bases). The V end lost 5 bases, the J end lost 5 bases, and 15 bases lay between the germline ends. The CDR3 totals 14 residues. Germline V lookup: CDR1 SEHNR, CDR2 FQNEAQ (reference sequence). CDR3 region: CASSRHGAETEAFF. CDR3 nucleotides: TGTGCCAGCAGCCGACATGGGGCAGAAACTGAAGCTTTCTTT.

V is TRBV6-1 and J is TRBJ1-6; D is unresolved. The CDR3 covers 9 residues. Germline CDR1 is MNHNS and CDR2 is SASEGT. Trimming cost V 7 bases and J 11 bases, with 3 bases left between them. CDR3 nucleotide sequence: TGTGCCAGCAACACACCCCTCCACTTT. Amino acid sequence: CASNTPLHF.

This chain uses TRBV19 with TRBJ2-7; a weak D match, TRBD1 (5 bases). Germline lookup yields CDR1 LNHDA and CDR2 SQIVND (reference sequence). Trimming stripped 6 bases from V and 4 bases from J, with 16 bases between. The length of the CDR3 is 14 residues. CDR3 sequence: CASRDHKGRYEQYF. The DNA of the CDR3 is TGTGCCAGTAGAGATCATAAGGGGCGATACGAGCAGTACTTC.

This rearrangement joins TRBV12-5 to TRBJ1-1; possible D gene TRBD1, 5 bases. Germline V gene sequence: CDR1 LGHNT, CDR2 FRNRAP. Trimming removed 1 base from V and 9 bases from J, with 12 bases in between. CDR3 length equals 13 residues. The CDR3 spells CASGLGGARKAFF. The CDR3, as DNA: TGTGCTAGTGGTTTGGGGGGCGCGAGAAAAGCTTTCTTT. The full variable domain, rest sourced from reference TRBV12-5 and TRBJ1-1, is DARVTQTPRHKVTEMGQEVTMRCQPILGHNTVFWYRQTMMQGLELLAYFRNRAPLDDSGMPKDRFSAEMPDATLATLKIQPSEPRDSAVYFCASGLGGARKAFFGQGTRLTVV.

This rearrangement joins TRBV19 to TRBJ1-5, with D uncertain. V lost 8 bases and J 5 bases, leaving 10 bases between the germline ends. This CDR3 has 12 residues. Germline CDR1 LNHDA, CDR2 SQIVND (reference sequence). The CDR3 spells CASRRADQPQHF. The CDR3 coding sequence is TGTGCCAGTCGGCGGGCAGATCAGCCCCAGCATTTT. The full variable domain, with the rest looked up from reference TRBV19 and TRBJ1-5, is DGGITQSPKYLFRKEGQNVTLSCEQNLNHDAMYWYRQDPGQGLRLIYYSQIVNDFQKGDIAEGYSVSREKKESFPLTVTSAQKNPTAFYLCASRRADQPQHFGDGTRLSIL.

The chain has TRBV2 and TRBJ2-6; D possibly corresponds to TRBD1 (5 bases). CDR3 size: 15 residues. CDR1 and CDR2 (germline): SNHLY, FYNNEI. The V and J ends lost 7 bases and 0 bases respectively, with 10 bases between them. The CDR3 region is CASTWTRSGANVLTF. The DNA of the CDR3 is TGTGCCAGCACGTGGACACGCTCTGGGGCCAACGTCCTGACTTTC.

The gene calls are TRBV7-9 and TRBJ1-3, with TRBD1 matching 7 bases. The germline V gene encodes CDR1 SEHNR and CDR2 FQNEAQ (reference sequence). CDR3 length: 15 residues. Trimming cost V 5 bases and J 0 bases; bases outside gene matches: 4. The CDR3 DNA is TGTGCCAGCAGCCCACAGGGGACCTCTGGAAACACCATATATTTT. Amino acid sequence: CASSPQGTSGNTIYF. The whole variable domain, remainder taken from reference TRBV7-9 and TRBJ1-3, is DTGVSQNPRHKITKRGQNVTFRCDPISEHNRLYWYRQTLGQGPEFLTYFQNEAQLEKSRLLSDRFSAERPKGSFSTLEIQRTEQGDSAMYLCASSPQGTSGNTIYFGEGSWLTVV.

The chain combines TRBV5-1 with TRBJ2-4, with D maybe TRBD2 (6 bases). The CDR3 spans 17 residues. CDR1 and CDR2 (germline): SGHRS, YFSETQ. With 4 bases removed from V and 0 bases from J, the gap between germline ends came to 17 bases. The CDR3 here is CASSPIPGTEAKNIQYF. The CDR3 coding sequence is TGCGCCAGCAGCCCAATCCCCGGGACTGAAGCCAAAAACATTCAGTACTTC.

CDR3 loop: CASHNQAGAHGTPLHF. As DNA, the CDR3 is TGTGCCAGTCACAATCAAGCGGGGGCGCACGGTACACCCCTCCACTTT. V gene TRBV19 combines with J gene TRBJ1-6, with D possibly being TRBD1 (6 bases). CDR1 is LNHDA, CDR2 SQIVND, per germline (reference sequence). V shed 8 bases and J shed 11 bases, with 25 bases lying between them. The CDR3 has 16 residues.

The chain employs TRBV19 and TRBJ1-2; D might be TRBD1 (6 bases). V lost 1 base, J lost 4 bases, and 10 bases lay in between. The CDR3 extends over 14 amino acids. CDR1 and CDR2 (germline): LNHDA, SQIVND (reference sequence). CDR3 nucleotide sequence: TGTGCCAGTAGTATAGTCGGACAGACCTATGGCTACACCTTC. This sequence encodes CASSIVGQTYGYTF.

J is TRBJ2-5 and V is TRBV15; no clear D gene. Per the germline V gene, CDR1 is LNHNV and CDR2 is YYDKDF (reference sequence). The CDR3 length is 13 residues. The V gene lost 0 bases and the J gene lost 5 bases, with 7 bases spanning the gap. This CDR3 is CATSRDIGETQYF. CDR3 nucleotide sequence: TGTGCCACCAGCAGAGACATCGGGGAGACCCAGTACTTC.

The chain couples TRBV5-1 to TRBJ2-7, with 7 bases matching TRBD1. Germline V CDR1 and CDR2: SGHRS, YFSETQ. This CDR3 is 16 amino acids long. J gave up 4 bases and V 0 bases, and 10 bases lay outside the gene matches. CDR3 amino acids: CASSLGPTGLGYEQYF. The CDR3 coding sequence is TGCGCCAGCAGCTTGGGGCCGACAGGGCTCGGATACGAGCAGTACTTC. The complete variable domain, with remaining parts taken from reference TRBV5-1 and TRBJ2-7, reads KAGVTQTPRYLIKTRGQQVTLSCSPISGHRSVSWYQQTPGQGLQFLFEYFSETQRNKGNFPGRFSGRQFSNSRSEMNVSTLELGDSALYLCASSLGPTGLGYEQYFGPGTRLTVT.

The CDR3 bases are TGTGCCAGCAGCCACCTAGCGGGAGGTTACAATGAGCAGTTCTTC. As protein: CASSHLAGGYNEQFF. The rearrangement uses TRBV11-3 and TRBJ2-1, with 11 bases that match TRBD2. V gave up 5 bases and J gave up 4 bases; unmatched junction bases: 4. This CDR3 comprises 15 residues. CDR1 and CDR2 (germline): SGHNT, YENEEA.

This clone turned up a few times. The gene calls are TRBV6-6 and TRBJ1-2; D might be TRBD1 (6 bases). This CDR3 is built from 13 residues. V was clipped by 6 bases and J by 1 base, with 9 bases between them. Germline assignment: CDR1 MNHNY and CDR2 SVGAGI (reference sequence). This CDR3 reads CASRLQGNYGYTF. The CDR3 nucleotides are TGTGCCAGCAGGCTACAGGGTAACTATGGCTACACCTTC.

J is TRBJ2-1 and V is TRBV19; D is possibly TRBD1 (5 bases). The CDR3 covers 13 residues. Looked up from germline, CDR1 is LNHDA and CDR2 is SQIVND (reference sequence). V dropped 3 bases and J dropped 7 bases, with 10 bases sitting between them. CDR3 in amino acids: CASSIDGQNEQFF. DNA of the CDR3: TGTGCCAGTAGTATTGACGGACAAAATGAGCAGTTCTTC.

The V gene is TRBV6-5, the J gene TRBJ1-1; the D is unclear. V was pared by 0 bases and J by 6 bases, with 8 bases between. Germline values: CDR1 MNHEY, CDR2 SVGAGI. The CDR3 sequence is 13 residues long. The CDR3 DNA sequence: TGTGCCAGCAGTTACTCGTCGGCGGCTGAAGCTTTCTTT. It translates to CASSYSSAAEAFF.

The CDR3 here is CASSVTGASGQFF. CDR3 sequence (DNA): TGTGCCAGCAGTGTGACAGGGGCCAGCGGGCAGTTCTTC. The chain joins TRBV6-1 to TRBJ2-1, with 8 nucleotides matching TRBD1. From germline, CDR1 is MNHNS and CDR2 SASEGT. Trimming at V came to 4 bases and at J to 12 bases, leaving 8 bases not matched to a gene. This CDR3 is 13 amino acids long.

This clone is a singleton in its sample. The chain couples TRBV5-1 to TRBJ2-1; 14 bases are shared with TRBD2. After removal of 1 base from V and 10 bases from J, the junction contained 7 bases not matched to a gene. The length of the CDR3 is 16 residues. From germline, CDR1 is SGHRS and CDR2 YFSETQ. The DNA of the CDR3 is TGCGCCAGCAGCTTGAGTGGGACTAGCGGGAGAGAAGAGCAGTTCTTC. Protein product: CASSLSGTSGREEQFF.

V is TRBV7-2 and J is TRBJ1-2; D not certain. This CDR3 is 13 amino acids long. Trimming shortened V by 1 base and J by 4 bases, and 7 bases separated the two germline ends. Germline-derived CDR1 and CDR2 are SGHTA and FQGNSA. CDR3 region: CASSLDTSYGYTF. The DNA of the CDR3 is TGTGCCAGCAGCTTAGACACCAGCTATGGCTACACCTTC.

V gene TRBV6-5 combines with J gene TRBJ1-2, with D maybe TRBD1 (6 bases). Germline CDR1 MNHEY, CDR2 SVGAGI. The CDR3 length is 16 residues. V lost 2 bases and J lost 6, with 19 bases in between. The CDR3 nucleotides are TGTGCCAGCAGTTACGGCCCACAGGGAAGGTCTAATGGCTACACCTTC. Amino acids: CASSYGPQGRSNGYTF.

This clone was recorded only once. V usage is TRBV14 and J usage is TRBJ2-1; D is undetermined. This CDR3 comprises 13 residues. V lost 2 bases, J lost 6 bases, and 8 bases lay in between. Germline loops: CDR1 SGHDN, CDR2 FVKESK. CDR3 in amino acids: CASSQLNGNEQFF. The CDR3 bases are TGTGCCAGCAGCCAACTGAACGGCAATGAGCAGTTCTTC.

The rearrangement links TRBV2 to TRBJ1-4; D perhaps matches TRBD1 (5 bases). CDR3 length: 14 amino acids. The germline gives CDR1 SNHLY, CDR2 FYNNEI. V was clipped by 2 bases and J by 10 bases, with 14 bases between them. CDR3 protein: CASSETAREGKLFF. The DNA of the CDR3 is TGTGCCAGCAGTGAAACAGCCAGGGAGGGAAAACTGTTTTTT. The full variable domain, its missing parts supplied by reference TRBV2 and TRBJ1-4, is EPEVTQTPSHQVTQMGQEVILRCVPISNHLYFYWYRQILGQKVEFLVSFYNNEISEKSEIFDDQFSVERPDGSNFTLKIRSTKLEDSAMYFCASSETAREGKLFFGSGTQLSVL.

The rearrangement uses TRBV19 and TRBJ2-3, with a weak D call TRBD2 (5 bases). V lost 8 bases to trimming and J lost 1 base, with 10 bases between them. Germline V CDR1 and CDR2: LNHDA, SQIVND (reference sequence). This CDR3 contains 13 residues. CDR3 region: CASRGSGTDTQYF. The CDR3 bases are TGTGCCAGTCGAGGGTCTGGCACAGATACGCAGTATTTT.

The chain uses TRBV2 and TRBJ2-7, with a weak D call TRBD1 (5 bases). Germline CDR1 and CDR2: SNHLY and FYNNEI. This CDR3 comprises 13 residues. Deletions cut 5 bases from V and 2 bases from J, with 10 bases between. The CDR3 loop reads CASSRTFTYEQYF. Written as DNA, the CDR3 is TGTGCCAGCAGTAGGACATTCACCTACGAGCAGTACTTC.